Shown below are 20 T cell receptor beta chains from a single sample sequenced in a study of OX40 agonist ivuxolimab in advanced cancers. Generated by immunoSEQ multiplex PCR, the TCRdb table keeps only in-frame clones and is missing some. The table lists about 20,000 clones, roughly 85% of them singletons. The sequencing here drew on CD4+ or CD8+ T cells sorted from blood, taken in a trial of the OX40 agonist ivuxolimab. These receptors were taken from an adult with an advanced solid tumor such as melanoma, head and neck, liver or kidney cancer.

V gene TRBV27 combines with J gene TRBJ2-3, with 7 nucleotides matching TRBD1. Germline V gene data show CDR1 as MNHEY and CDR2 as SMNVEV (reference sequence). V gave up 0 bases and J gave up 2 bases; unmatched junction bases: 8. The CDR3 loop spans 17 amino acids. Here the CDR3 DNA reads TGTGCCAGCAGTTTATCGTATCAGACAGGGCTCACAGATACGCAGTATTTT. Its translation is CASSLSYQTGLTDTQYF.

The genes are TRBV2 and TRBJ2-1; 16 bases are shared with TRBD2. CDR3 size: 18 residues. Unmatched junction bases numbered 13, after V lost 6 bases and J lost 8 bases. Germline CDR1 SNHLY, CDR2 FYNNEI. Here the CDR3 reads CASRLLTGLAGGLDEQFF. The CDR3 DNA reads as TGTGCCAGCAGACTCTTAACGGGACTAGCGGGGGGGCTTGATGAGCAGTTCTTC.

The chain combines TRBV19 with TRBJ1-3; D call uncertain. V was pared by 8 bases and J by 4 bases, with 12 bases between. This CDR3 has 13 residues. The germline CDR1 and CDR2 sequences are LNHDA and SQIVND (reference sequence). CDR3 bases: TGTGCCAGTGAGAGAAATCGGGGAAACACCATATATTTT. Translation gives CASERNRGNTIYF. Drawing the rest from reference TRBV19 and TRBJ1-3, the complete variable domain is DGGITQSPKYLFRKEGQNVTLSCEQNLNHDAMYWYRQDPGQGLRLIYYSQIVNDFQKGDIAEGYSVSREKKESFPLTVTSAQKNPTAFYLCASERNRGNTIYFGEGSWLTVV.

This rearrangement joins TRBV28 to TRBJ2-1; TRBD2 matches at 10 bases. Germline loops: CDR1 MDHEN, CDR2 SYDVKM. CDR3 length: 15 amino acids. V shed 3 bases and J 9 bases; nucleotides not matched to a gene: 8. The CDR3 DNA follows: TGTGCCAGCAGTTTCGGCCTAGCGGGAGTAAGTGAGCAGTTCTTC. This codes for CASSFGLAGVSEQFF.

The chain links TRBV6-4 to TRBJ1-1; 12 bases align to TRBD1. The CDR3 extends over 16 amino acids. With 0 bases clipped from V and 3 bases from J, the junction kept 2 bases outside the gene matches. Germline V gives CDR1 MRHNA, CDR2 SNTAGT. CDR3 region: CASSDSGTGGYTEAFF. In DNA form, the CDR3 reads TGTGCCAGCAGTGACTCCGGGACAGGGGGCTACACTGAAGCTTTCTTT.

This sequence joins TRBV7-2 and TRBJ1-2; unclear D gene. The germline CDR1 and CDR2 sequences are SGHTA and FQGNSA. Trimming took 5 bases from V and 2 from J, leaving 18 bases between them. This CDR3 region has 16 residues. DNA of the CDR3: TGTGCCAGCAGCCTGGACCGATGGAGGGAAAACTATGGCTACACCTTC. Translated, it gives CASSLDRWRENYGYTF. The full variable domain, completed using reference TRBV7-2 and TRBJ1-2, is GAGVSQSPSNKVTEKGKDVELRCDPISGHTALYWYRQSLGQGLEFLIYFQGNSAPDKSGLPSDRFSAERTGGSVSTLTIQRTQQEDSAVYLCASSLDRWRENYGYTFGSGTRLTVV.

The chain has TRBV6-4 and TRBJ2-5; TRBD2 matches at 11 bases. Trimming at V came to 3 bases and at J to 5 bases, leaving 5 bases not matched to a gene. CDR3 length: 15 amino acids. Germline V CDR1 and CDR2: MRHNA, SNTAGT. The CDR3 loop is CASSETSGTTETQYF. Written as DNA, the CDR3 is TGTGCCAGCAGTGAGACTAGCGGGACAACCGAGACCCAGTACTTC.

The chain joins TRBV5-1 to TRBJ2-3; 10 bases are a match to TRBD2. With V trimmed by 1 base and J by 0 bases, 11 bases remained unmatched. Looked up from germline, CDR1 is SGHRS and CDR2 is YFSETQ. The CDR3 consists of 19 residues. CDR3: CASSLMLASGGLSTDTQYF. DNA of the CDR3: TGCGCCAGCAGCTTGATGCTGGCTAGCGGGGGCCTGAGCACAGATACGCAGTATTTT.

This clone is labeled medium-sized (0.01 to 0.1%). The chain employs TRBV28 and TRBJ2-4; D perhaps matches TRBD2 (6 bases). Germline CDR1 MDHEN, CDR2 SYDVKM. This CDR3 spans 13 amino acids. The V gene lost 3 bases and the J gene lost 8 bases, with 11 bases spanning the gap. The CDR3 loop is CASSFGGKDIQYF. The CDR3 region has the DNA TGTGCCAGCAGTTTCGGGGGTAAAGACATTCAGTACTTC.

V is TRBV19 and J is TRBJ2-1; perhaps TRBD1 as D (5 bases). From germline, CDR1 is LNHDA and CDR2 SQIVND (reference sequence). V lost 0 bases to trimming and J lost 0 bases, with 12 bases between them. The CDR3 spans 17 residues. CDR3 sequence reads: CASSIEMTESSYNEQFF. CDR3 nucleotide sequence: TGTGCCAGTAGTATAGAAATGACAGAGAGCTCCTACAATGAGCAGTTCTTC.

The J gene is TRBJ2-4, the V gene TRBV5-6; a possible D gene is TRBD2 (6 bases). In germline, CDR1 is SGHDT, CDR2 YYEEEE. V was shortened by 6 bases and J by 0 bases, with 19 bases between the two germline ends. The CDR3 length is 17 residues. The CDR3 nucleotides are TGTGCCAGCACCGGGTGGAGGGGCGATCTAGCCAAAAACATTCAGTACTTC. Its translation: CASTGWRGDLAKNIQYF.

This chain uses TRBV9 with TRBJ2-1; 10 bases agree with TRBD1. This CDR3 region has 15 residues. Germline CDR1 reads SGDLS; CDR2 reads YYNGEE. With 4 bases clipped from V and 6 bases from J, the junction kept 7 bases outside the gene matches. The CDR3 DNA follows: TGTGCCAGCAGCCCCCCGGGACAGGGGTTCAATGAGCAGTTCTTC. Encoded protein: CASSPPGQGFNEQFF.

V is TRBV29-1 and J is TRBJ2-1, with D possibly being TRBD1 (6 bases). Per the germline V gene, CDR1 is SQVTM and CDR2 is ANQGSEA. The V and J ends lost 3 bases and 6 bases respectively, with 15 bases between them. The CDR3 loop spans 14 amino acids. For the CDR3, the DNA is TGCAGCGTTGATAAGGCAGGGGAAGGCAATGAGCAGTTCTTC. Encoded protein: CSVDKAGEGNEQFF.

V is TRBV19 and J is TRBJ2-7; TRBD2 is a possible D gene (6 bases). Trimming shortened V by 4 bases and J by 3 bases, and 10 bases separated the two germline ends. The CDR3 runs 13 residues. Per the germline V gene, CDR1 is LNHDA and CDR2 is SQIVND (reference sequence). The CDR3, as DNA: TGTGCCAGTAGTAAGACTAGATACTACGAGCAGTACTTC. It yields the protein CASSKTRYYEQYF.

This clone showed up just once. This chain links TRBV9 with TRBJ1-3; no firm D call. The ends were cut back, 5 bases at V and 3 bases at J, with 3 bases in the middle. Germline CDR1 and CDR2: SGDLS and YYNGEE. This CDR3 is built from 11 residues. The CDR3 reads CASRSGNTIYF. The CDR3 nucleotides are TGTGCCAGCAGGAGTGGAAACACCATATATTTT.

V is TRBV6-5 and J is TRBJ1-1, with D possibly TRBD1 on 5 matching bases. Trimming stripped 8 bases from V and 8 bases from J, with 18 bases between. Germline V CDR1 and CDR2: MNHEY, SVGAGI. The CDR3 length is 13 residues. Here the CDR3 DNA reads TGTGCCAGCGTCGGGGAACGCGGGGGGGAAGCTTTCTTT. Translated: CASVGERGGEAFF.

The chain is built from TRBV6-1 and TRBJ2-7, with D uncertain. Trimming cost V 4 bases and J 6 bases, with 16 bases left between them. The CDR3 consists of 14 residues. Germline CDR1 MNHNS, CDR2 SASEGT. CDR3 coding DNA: TGTGCCAGCAGTGCCGAGCAGCGTTTTGGCGAGCAGTACTTC. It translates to CASSAEQRFGEQYF.

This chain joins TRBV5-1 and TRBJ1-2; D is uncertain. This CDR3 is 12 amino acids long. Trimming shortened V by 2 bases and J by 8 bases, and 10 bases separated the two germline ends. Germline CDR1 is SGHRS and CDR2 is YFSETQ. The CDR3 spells CASSFGSGGYTF. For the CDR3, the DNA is TGCGCCAGCAGCTTCGGGAGTGGCGGCTACACCTTC.

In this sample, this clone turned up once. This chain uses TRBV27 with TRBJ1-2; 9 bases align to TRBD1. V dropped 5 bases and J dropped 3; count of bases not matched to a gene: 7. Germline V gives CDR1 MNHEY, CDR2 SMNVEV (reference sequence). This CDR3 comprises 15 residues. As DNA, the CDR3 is TGTGCCAGCAGTCCTACAGGGGGCGCGGACTATGGCTACACCTTC. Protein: CASSPTGGADYGYTF.

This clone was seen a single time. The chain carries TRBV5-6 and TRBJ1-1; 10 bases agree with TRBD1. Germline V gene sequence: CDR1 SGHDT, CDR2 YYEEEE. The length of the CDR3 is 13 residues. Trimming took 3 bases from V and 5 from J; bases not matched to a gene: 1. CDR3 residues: CASSWDRGTEAFF. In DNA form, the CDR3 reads TGTGCCAGCAGCTGGGACAGGGGAACTGAAGCTTTCTTT.